A single sample is the source of the 16 T cell receptor beta chains below, sequenced in a study of graft-versus-host responses after intestinal transplantation. TCRdb's table, derived via immunoSEQ multiplex PCR, lists solely in-frame clones and lacks some. The repertoire holds approximately 110,000 clones, with 90% to 95% as singletons. No cognate antigen is known for these TCRs. The sequenced sample was unstimulated CD8+ T cells sorted from spleen or lymph node cells, obtained before transplant. These receptors came from a human donor who was the organ donor for an intestinal transplant.

The V gene is TRBV2, the J gene TRBJ2-7; D is perhaps TRBD1 (6 bases). The CDR3 sequence is 15 residues long. V gave up 8 bases and J gave up 0 bases, with 17 bases separating them. Per germline, CDR1 SNHLY and CDR2 FYNNEI. CDR3 protein: CASAWGVDSSYEQYF. The CDR3 DNA reads TGTGCCAGCGCGTGGGGAGTGGACAGCTCCTACGAGCAGTACTTC.

The sample holds one count of this clone. V usage is TRBV28 and J usage is TRBJ2-1; the D is unclear. CDR1 is MDHEN, CDR2 SYDVKM, per germline. The CDR3 contains 17 residues. V was trimmed by 4 bases and J by 0 bases, leaving 16 bases between them. CDR3 in DNA: TGTGCCAGCAGTTCCGCAGTCCGCGAGAGCTCCTACAATGAGCAGTTCTTC. Protein: CASSSAVRESSYNEQFF.

This chain links TRBV6-5 with TRBJ2-3, with D possibly being TRBD1 or TRBD2 (5 bases each). V was trimmed by 0 bases and J by 4 bases, leaving 11 bases between them. CDR1 and CDR2 from the germline V gene are MNHEY and SVGAGI. The CDR3 runs to 15 residues. CDR3 loop: CASSYSLGDADTQYF. The CDR3 coding sequence is TGTGCCAGCAGTTACTCGCTAGGGGACGCAGATACGCAGTATTTT.

The V gene is TRBV30, the J gene TRBJ1-4; maybe TRBD1 (5 bases). V was shortened by 1 base and J by 8 bases, with 11 bases between the two germline ends. This CDR3 has 13 residues. Germline values: CDR1 GTSNPN, CDR2 SVGIG (reference sequence). The CDR3 loop reads CAWSEGPEEKLFF. The DNA of the CDR3 is TGTGCCTGGAGTGAGGGACCGGAGGAAAAACTGTTTTTT.

J is TRBJ2-7 and V is TRBV27, with D possibly TRBD1 on 6 matching bases. Germline CDR1 reads MNHEY; CDR2 reads SMNVEV (reference sequence). Trimming removed 3 bases at V and 2 bases at J, with 8 bases between. This CDR3 contains 13 residues. CDR3 sequence (DNA): TGTGCCAGCAGTTTTGGACAGACCTACGAGCAGTACTTC. Translation: CASSFGQTYEQYF.

The genes are TRBV5-1 and TRBJ2-5; a possible D gene is TRBD1 (6 bases). CDR3 length: 16 amino acids. Trimming removed 2 bases at V and 0 bases at J, with 14 bases between. Germline V gene data show CDR1 as SGHRS and CDR2 as YFSETQ. The CDR3 nucleotides read TGCGCCAGCAGCTTCGGGCAGGGGTTCTACCAAGAGACCCAGTACTTC. This encodes CASSFGQGFYQETQYF.

V gene TRBV4-1 combines with J gene TRBJ1-2; a weak D match, TRBD1 (5 bases). This CDR3 region has 17 residues. With 4 bases removed from V and 4 bases from J, the gap between germline ends came to 22 bases. Germline CDR1 and CDR2: MGHRA and YSYEKL. The CDR3 coding sequence is TGCGCCAGCAGCCCTCGGAGGGGATTGCTCCTCCCCTATGGCTACACCTTC. Protein product: CASSPRRGLLLPYGYTF.

The chain links TRBV19 to TRBJ2-1; D perhaps matches TRBD1 (6 bases). The germline V gene has CDR1 LNHDA and CDR2 SQIVND (reference sequence). This CDR3 spans 13 amino acids. The V end lost 3 bases, the J end lost 5 bases, and 8 bases lay between the germline ends. The CDR3 DNA reads as TGTGCCAGTAGTATGGCAGGGGACAATGAGCAGTTCTTC. Protein sequence: CASSMAGDNEQFF.

The rearrangement uses TRBV7-9 and TRBJ2-5, with 7 bases aligning to TRBD2. V trimming: 3 bases; J trimming: 2 bases; junction bases outside the gene matches: 0. Germline CDR1 reads SEHNR; CDR2 reads FQNEAQ (reference sequence). CDR3 length equals 13 residues. CDR3 nucleotides: TGTGCCAGCAGCTTCGGGGGGCAAGAGACCCAGTACTTC. Encoded protein: CASSFGGQETQYF.

This chain connects TRBV5-8 to TRBJ1-1; D remains unclear. There are 12 residues in the CDR3. Germline assignment: CDR1 SGHTS and CDR2 YDEGEE. The V gene lost 5 bases and the J gene lost 1 base, with 6 bases spanning the gap. CDR3: CASRAGNTEAFF. CDR3 coding DNA: TGTGCCAGCAGAGCGGGGAACACTGAAGCTTTCTTT.

The chain carries TRBV28 and TRBJ1-5; 7 bases match TRBD1. Germline trimming cut 1 base from V and 5 bases from J; bases unmatched to any gene: 2. Germline values: CDR1 MDHEN, CDR2 SYDVKM. The CDR3 contains 14 residues. The CDR3 coding sequence is TGTGCCAGCAGTTTATACAGGGGACATCAGCCCCAGCATTTT. Translation: CASSLYRGHQPQHF.

The chain recombines TRBV25-1 with TRBJ2-7; no clear D gene. CDR1 and CDR2 (germline): MGHDK, SYGVNS. The CDR3 sequence is 12 residues long. Trimming pared 3 bases from V and 4 bases from J, leaving 7 bases between. CDR3 region: CASSDMGYEQYF. The CDR3 DNA reads TGTGCCAGCAGTGACATGGGTTACGAGCAGTACTTC.

This chain connects TRBV6-5 to TRBJ2-7; D tentatively fits TRBD1 or TRBD2 (5 bases each). The CDR3 is 11 amino acids. The V gene's germline CDR1 is MNHEY and CDR2 SVGAGI. The V and J ends lost 8 bases and 5 bases respectively, with 10 bases between them. This CDR3 reads CASYEGNEQYF. Here the CDR3 DNA reads TGTGCCAGCTACGAGGGGAACGAGCAGTACTTC.

The genes are TRBV7-2 and TRBJ2-2, with TRBD2 matching over 13 bases. Trimming at V came to 5 bases and at J to 6 bases, leaving 6 bases not matched to a gene. This CDR3 region has 16 residues. The germline V gene encodes CDR1 SGHTA and CDR2 FQGNSA. As DNA, the CDR3 is TGTGCCAGCAGCCCACTAGCGGGAGGGCCGTCCGGGGAGCTGTTTTTT. It specifies CASSPLAGGPSGELFF. Using reference TRBV7-2 and TRBJ2-2 for the parts outside the CDR3, the full variable domain is GAGVSQSPSNKVTEKGKDVELRCDPISGHTALYWYRQSLGQGLEFLIYFQGNSAPDKSGLPSDRFSAERTGGSVSTLTIQRTQQEDSAVYLCASSPLAGGPSGELFFGEGSRLTVL.

The V call is TRBV7-2, the J call TRBJ2-7; 9 bases agree with TRBD2. This CDR3 spans 17 amino acids. With 1 base clipped from V and 6 bases from J, the junction kept 13 bases outside the gene matches. Germline assignment: CDR1 SGHTA and CDR2 FQGNSA. The CDR3 region has the DNA TGTGCCAGCAGCTTAGGCTGGGGGGTAGCGGGAGTCCCCGAGCAGTACTTC. Translating it yields CASSLGWGVAGVPEQYF.

The chain links TRBV9 to TRBJ2-3; 7 nucleotides align to TRBD2. Trimming took 1 base from V and 9 from J; bases not matched to a gene: 5. This CDR3 has 13 residues. Germline lookup yields CDR1 SGDLS and CDR2 YYNGEE. The CDR3 coding sequence is TGTGCCAGCAGCGTAAGCGGGGTAGGGACGCAGTATTTT. It yields the protein CASSVSGVGTQYF.